This is a list of T cell receptor beta chains from one sample in a study of radiotherapy plus CTLA-4 blockade in lung cancer. Method: immunoSEQ multiplex PCR; TCRdb's copy keeps in-frame clones and lacks some. The sample lists about 51,000 clones, roughly 77% occurring once. Sequenced material: peripheral blood, taken from a patient treated with radiotherapy plus ipilimumab. The receptor source for this set is a human donor with non-small cell lung cancer who had a complete response to radiotherapy plus ipilimumab. The CDR3 runs from the conserved cysteine through the conserved F or W. The D gene is left open where the match is weak. Not every row has a clone size; where given, it reads once, few, many or a size class.

v_gene	j_gene	d_gene	abundance	CDR3aa	CDR3nt
TRBV7-2	TRBJ1-5	TRBD1	once	CASSFLSGGGSQPQHF	TGTGCCAGCAGCTTCCTCTCGGGAGGGGGCAGCCAGCCCCAGCATTTT
TRBV19	TRBJ2-2	-	-	CASTRTATNTGELFF	TGTGCCAGTACTAGGACAGCTACGAACACCGGGGAGCTGTTTTTT
TRBV5-4	TRBJ2-1	TRBD2	-	CASSPVAGSFNEQFF	TGTGCCAGCAGCCCGGTAGCGGGGTCCTTCAATGAGCAGTTCTTC
TRBV30	TRBJ2-5	-	-	CAWSHFRGSAETQYF	TGTGCCTGGAGTCACTTCAGGGGATCAGCAGAGACCCAGTACTTC
TRBV21-1	TRBJ2-2	-	few	CASSKRTWASGRNTGELFF	TGTGCCAGCAGCAAAAGGACCTGGGCTAGCGGGAGGAACACCGGGGAGCTGTTTTTT
TRBV7-2	TRBJ2-1	TRBD2	few	CASSLTSGRASYNEQFF	TGTGCCAGCAGCTTAACTAGCGGGAGGGCCTCCTACAATGAGCAGTTCTTC
TRBV5-1	TRBJ2-1	-	-	CASSFLGPGMASVF	TGCGCCAGCAGCTTCCTAGGCCCCGGAATGGCTTCAGTCTTC
TRBV5-4	TRBJ1-1	-	-	CASSLLGAGAFF	TGTGCCAGCAGCTTGTTAGGGGCAGGAGCTTTCTTT
TRBV29-1	TRBJ1-2	TRBD1	-	CSVDLQGAMGYGYTF	TGCAGCGTTGATTTACAGGGGGCAATGGGCTATGGCTACACCTTC
TRBV7-2	TRBJ2-1	-	-	CASSQRASAFNEQFF	TGTGCCAGCAGCCAGAGGGCGAGTGCGTTCAATGAGCAGTTCTTC
TRBV28	TRBJ2-7	TRBD1	-	CASSQVGQGAYEQYF	TGTGCCAGCAGTCAGGTGGGACAGGGGGCTTACGAGCAGTACTTC
TRBV9	TRBJ1-2	-	-	CASSESGQAFYGYTF	TGTGCCAGCAGCGAGAGCGGCCAGGCTTTCTATGGCTACACCTTC
TRBV6-6	TRBJ2-1	-	-	CASSYGGSSYNEQFF	TGTGCCAGCAGTTACGGGGGGAGCTCCTACAATGAGCAGTTCTTC
TRBV30	TRBJ1-2	-	-	CAWSTGVGRGYGYTF	TGTGCCTGGAGTACGGGAGTAGGAAGAGGCTATGGCTACACCTTC
TRBV2	TRBJ2-7	-	once	CASRIQGLVYEQYF	TGTGCCAGCAGGATACAGGGTCTAGTCTACGAGCAGTACTTC
TRBV30	TRBJ1-5	-	-	CAYQQGSGIHRTGGYNQPQHF	TGTGCCTACCAACAGGGTAGCGGTATACATCGCACGGGAGGGTATAATCAGCCCCAGCATTTT
TRBV6-1	TRBJ1-2	-	-	CASSESWGDGGYTF	TGTGCCAGCAGTGAAAGTTGGGGCGATGGGGGCTACACCTTC
TRBV12-5	TRBJ2-1	TRBD1	-	CASGPGTGEGEQFF	TGTGCTAGTGGTCCAGGGACAGGGGAAGGGGAGCAGTTCTTC
TRBV5-1	TRBJ2-7	TRBD2	-	CASSLEVAGIGNEQYF	TGCGCCAGCAGCTTGGAGGTAGCGGGGATTGGAAACGAGCAGTACTTC
TRBV27	TRBJ2-5	-	-	CASSSWGGGSQETQYF	TGTGCCAGCAGTTCCTGGGGAGGGGGGTCCCAAGAGACCCAGTACTTC
TRBV6-1	TRBJ2-1	TRBD2	-	CASNLAGGDEQFF	TGTGCCAGCAACCTAGCGGGGGGGGATGAGCAGTTCTTC
TRBV27	TRBJ1-1	TRBD1	few	CASSFDRATEAFF	TGTGCCAGCAGCTTCGACAGGGCCACTGAAGCTTTCTTT